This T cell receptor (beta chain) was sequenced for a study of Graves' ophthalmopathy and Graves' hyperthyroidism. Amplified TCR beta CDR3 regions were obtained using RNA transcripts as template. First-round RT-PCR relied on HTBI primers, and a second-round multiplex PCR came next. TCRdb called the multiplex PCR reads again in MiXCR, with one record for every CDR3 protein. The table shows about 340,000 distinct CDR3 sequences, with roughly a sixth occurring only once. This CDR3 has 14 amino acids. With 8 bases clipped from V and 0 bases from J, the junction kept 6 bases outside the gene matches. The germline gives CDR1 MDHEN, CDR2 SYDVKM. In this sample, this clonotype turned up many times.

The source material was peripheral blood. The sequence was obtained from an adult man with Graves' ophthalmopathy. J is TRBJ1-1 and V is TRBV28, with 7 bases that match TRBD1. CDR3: CASGLTGLNTEAFF. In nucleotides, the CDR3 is TGTGCCAGCGGCCTGACAGGGTTGAACACTGAAGCTTTCTTT.